This TCR beta chain was sequenced during a study of control samples from healthy donors and cancer patients. Some clones are missing from TCRdb's copy, which holds only in-frame ones; the method was immunoSEQ multiplex PCR. The repertoire holds under 60,000 clones, with 94% as singletons. Germline V lookup: CDR1 SGHRS, CDR2 YFSETQ. This CDR3 contains 14 residues. Trimming shortened V by 0 bases and J by 2 bases, and 8 bases separated the two germline ends. The chain is built from TRBV5-1 and TRBJ2-5; unclear D gene. Specimen: blood. This TCR derives from a man under 40 in good health. Here the CDR3 reads CASSLGDFQETQYF. Written as DNA, the CDR3 is TGCGCCAGCAGCTTGGGTGACTTTCAAGAGACCCAGTACTTC.